The 11 T cell receptor beta chains below come from one sample, sequenced in a study of lymphopenia after photon versus proton radiotherapy. TCRdb's copy holds only in-frame clones and misses some; the assay was immunoSEQ multiplex PCR. The repertoire holds about 40,000 clones, with 85% as singletons. The sample here was peripheral blood, taken from a patient treated with photon-based radiotherapy. The receptors here all came from a man in his fifties with gastric cancer.

This chain links TRBV27 with TRBJ1-4; the D gene is possibly TRBD1 (6 bases). Trimming left V 5 bases short and J 8 bases short, with 18 bases between. The germline gives CDR1 MNHEY, CDR2 SMNVEV (reference sequence). The CDR3 consists of 15 residues. The DNA of the CDR3 is TGTGCCAGCAGTGCAGACACAGGGTTTTCGGAAAAACTGTTTTTT. Translated, it gives CASSADTGFSEKLFF. The full variable domain, its missing parts supplied by reference TRBV27 and TRBJ1-4, is EAQVTQNPRYLITVTGKKLTVTCSQNMNHEYMSWYRQDPGLGLRQIYYSMNVEVTDKGDVPEGYKVSRKEKRNFPLILESPSPNQTSLYFCASSADTGFSEKLFFGSGTQLSVL.

The V gene is TRBV27, the J gene TRBJ2-3; tentatively, D is TRBD2 (5 bases). Germline CDR1 reads MNHEY; CDR2 reads SMNVEV (reference sequence). Deletions cut 2 bases from V and 1 base from J, with 10 bases between. The CDR3 loop spans 15 amino acids. CDR3 region: CASSLGRRGTDTQYF. The DNA for the CDR3 is TGTGCCAGCAGTTTAGGGAGACGGGGCACAGATACGCAGTATTTT.

This chain joins TRBV10-3 and TRBJ1-3; no reliable D call. The ends were cut back, 4 bases at V and 1 base at J, with 5 bases in the middle. The CDR3 length is 13 residues. The germline V gene has CDR1 ENHRY and CDR2 SYGVKD. Here the CDR3 DNA reads TGTGCCATCAGTGCAAAGTCTGGAAACACCATATATTTT. This gives the protein CAISAKSGNTIYF.

The J gene is TRBJ2-3, the V gene TRBV2; TRBD2 is a possible D gene (6 bases). The CDR3 loop spans 15 amino acids. The germline V gene has CDR1 SNHLY and CDR2 FYNNEI. V was trimmed by 4 bases and J by 5 bases, leaving 16 bases between them. The CDR3 nucleotides read TGTGCCAGCAGTGGGAGTAGGGTGGGAGGAGATACGCAGTATTTT. Protein sequence: CASSGSRVGGDTQYF.

The chain joins TRBV7-9 to TRBJ2-7; 9 bases are shared with TRBD1. The CDR3 loop spans 14 amino acids. Trimming took 1 base from V and 6 from J; bases not matched to a gene: 4. Germline lookup yields CDR1 SEHNR and CDR2 FQNEAQ (reference sequence). CDR3: CASSLEGQGGEQYF. The CDR3 DNA reads as TGTGCCAGCAGCTTAGAGGGACAGGGAGGCGAGCAGTACTTC.

The chain has TRBV28 and TRBJ2-2; the D is unclear. The CDR3 is made up of 12 amino acids. Per the germline V gene, CDR1 is MDHEN and CDR2 is SYDVKM. V dropped 8 bases and J dropped 7 bases, with 11 bases sitting between them. This CDR3 is CASLSWSGELFF. Written as DNA, the CDR3 is TGTGCCAGCCTCAGTTGGAGCGGGGAGCTGTTTTTT.

The gene calls are TRBV10-3 and TRBJ1-5; 7 bases are a match to TRBD1. The V segment lost 6 bases and the J segment 3 bases; nucleotides outside the gene matches: 5. CDR1 and CDR2 from the germline V gene are ENHRY and SYGVKD. This CDR3 comprises 14 residues. The CDR3 DNA is TGTGCCATCAGCACCGGACAGGACAATCAGCCCCAGCATTTT. This gives the protein CAISTGQDNQPQHF.

V gene TRBV7-9 combines with J gene TRBJ2-1; possibly TRBD1 for D (6 bases). Per the germline V gene, CDR1 is SEHNR and CDR2 is FQNEAQ (reference sequence). V lost 6 bases and J 0 bases, leaving 15 bases between the germline ends. The CDR3 is made up of 16 amino acids. The CDR3 is CASRPRQVSSYNEQFF. The CDR3 DNA reads as TGTGCCAGCAGGCCTAGACAGGTGAGCTCCTACAATGAGCAGTTCTTC.

J is TRBJ2-2 and V is TRBV19; 7 nucleotides match TRBD1. This CDR3 spans 15 amino acids. V gave up 5 bases and J gave up 0 bases; unmatched junction bases: 3. Germline CDR1 is LNHDA and CDR2 is SQIVND (reference sequence). The CDR3 loop is CASSRDRSNTGELFF. CDR3 nucleotide sequence: TGTGCCAGTAGTCGGGACAGATCGAACACCGGGGAGCTGTTTTTT. Looking up the rest from reference TRBV19 and TRBJ2-2 gives the full variable domain: DGGITQSPKYLFRKEGQNVTLSCEQNLNHDAMYWYRQDPGQGLRLIYYSQIVNDFQKGDIAEGYSVSREKKESFPLTVTSAQKNPTAFYLCASSRDRSNTGELFFGEGSRLTVL.

V usage is TRBV9 and J usage is TRBJ2-2, with D possibly matching TRBD2 (5 bases). The V gene lost 0 bases and the J gene lost 5 bases, with 14 bases spanning the gap. Germline V gives CDR1 SGDLS, CDR2 YYNGEE. The CDR3 contains 16 residues. The CDR3 nucleotides are TGTGCCAGCAGCGTAGTGGCTAGACGGGAAACCGGGGAGCTGTTTTTT. Protein sequence: CASSVVARRETGELFF.

The chain carries TRBV27 and TRBJ2-1, with D possibly matching TRBD2 (6 bases). V lost 2 bases to trimming and J lost 6 bases, with 11 bases between them. The CDR3 is 14 amino acids. Germline V gene data show CDR1 as MNHEY and CDR2 as SMNVEV (reference sequence). CDR3 sequence: CASSLGLAPNEQFF. For the CDR3, the DNA is TGTGCCAGCAGTTTAGGGCTAGCGCCCAATGAGCAGTTCTTC.